The present T cell receptor beta chain was sequenced within a study of blood T cell repertoires in COVID-19. Study details: Researchers got acute and convalescent COVID-19 samples from the United States, Italy and Spain. PBMCs, B-cell-depleted T cells, or T cells provided the cDNA or gDNA that made up the material.

Under the authors' procedure: Reference gene primer amplification yielded estimated nucleated cell counts. Profiled with immunoSEQ multiplex PCR; TCRdb holds only in-frame clones, not every one. V and J calls plus clone size are reproduced from that table; the DNA served to infer D and trimming. This table holds fewer than 95,000 clones, about nine tenths found once. The V and J ends lost 5 bases and 3 bases respectively, with 13 bases between them. This CDR3 comprises 14 residues. From germline, CDR1 is SGHNT and CDR2 YENEEA. The receptor was derived from a man in his fifties with active or convalescent COVID-19. The J gene is TRBJ1-1, the V gene TRBV11-3, with D perhaps TRBD1 (6 bases). The sequencing sample was made of peripheral blood. Here the CDR3 DNA reads TGTGCCAGCAGCGCGGAGGGGGGGGACACTGAAGCTTTCTTT. Protein sequence: CASSAEGGDTEAFF.